Reported below is one T cell receptor (beta chain). The sample belongs to a study of blood T cell repertoires in COVID-19. Background on the study: There were acute and convalescent COVID-19 samples, and they came from the United States, Italy and Spain. From T cells, B-cell-depleted T cells, or PBMCs came the material, which was cDNA or gDNA.

As processed by the authors: Amplification of reference gene primers was used by the study to estimate nucleated cell counts. TCRdb's table, derived via immunoSEQ multiplex PCR, lists solely in-frame clones and lacks some. Clone size and the V and J calls come from that table; the DNA yielded D and trimming. This table has 45,000 to 50,000 clones, 85% to 90% appearing once. V lost 4 bases to trimming and J lost 5 bases, with 17 bases between them. The CDR3 runs 15 residues. The germline V gene has CDR1 SGHDT and CDR2 YYEEEE. V usage is TRBV5-6 and J usage is TRBJ2-3, with D possibly TRBD1 on 6 matching bases. The sequencing input was peripheral blood. The sequence came from a human donor in a cohort sampled during active COVID-19. CDR3 sequence: CASSPRTGSGDTQYF. Written as DNA, the CDR3 is TGTGCCAGCAGCCCCCGTACAGGGTCGGGAGATACGCAGTATTTT.